This T cell receptor (beta chain) stems from a study of vaccination and CD4 T cells after COVID-19. Study-wide background: Post-vaccination samples were procured at a median of around 79 days following dose two (range 14 to 241).

General study results and limits: Spike mono-reactivity was found in 304 of the 307 vaccine-specific clones identified in convalescent patients.

The treatment is: approximately 11-day PBMC culture with coronavirus spike peptide pools or control peptides (ViraFEST assay). A remark on this clonotype: No antigen is known for it.

The CDR3 sequence is 14 residues long. Germline assignment: CDR1 LGHNT and CDR2 FRNRAP. J lost 8 bases, V lost 5 bases, and 7 bases had no gene match. With the Oncomine TCR Beta short-read assay, DNA from cultured CD4+ T cells was sequenced. Via MiXCR, TCRdb re-called the PCR reads, giving one row per CDR3 protein. The sample includes 3,000 to 4,000 distinct CDR3 sequences, around two fifths seen only once; the top ten take about 31%. The J gene is TRBJ2-3, the V gene TRBV12-5, with 10 bases that match TRBD2. The receptor comes from a human donor who had recovered from COVID-19. The sample was CD4+ T cells from blood, cultured in vitro. The CDR3 sequence: CASGISGGRGTQYF. In DNA form, the CDR3 reads TGTGCTAGTGGTATTAGCGGGGGGAGGGGTACGCAGTATTTT. The full variable domain, completed using reference TRBV12-5 and TRBJ2-3, is DARVTQTPRHKVTEMGQEVTMRCQPILGHNTVFWYRQTMMQGLELLAYFRNRAPLDDSGMPKDRFSAEMPDATLATLKIQPSEPRDSAVYFCASGISGGRGTQYFGPGTRLTVL.